The 23 T cell receptor beta chains below come from one sample, sequenced in a study of blood T cell repertoires in COVID-19. TCRdb's copy holds only in-frame clones and misses some; the assay was immunoSEQ multiplex PCR. In the table there are 70,000 to 95,000 clones, approximately 86% of which are singletons. The sample was peripheral blood. Receptor source: a man aged 70-80 years with acute or convalescent COVID-19.

The chain recombines TRBV7-2 with TRBJ1-1, with TRBD1 matching 7 bases. Germline values: CDR1 SGHTA, CDR2 FQGNSA. Trimming took 5 bases from V and 7 from J; bases not matched to a gene: 10. The CDR3 sequence is 14 residues long. The CDR3 coding sequence is TGTGCCAGCAGCGTACGGCCCAGGGGGGATGAAGCTTTCTTT. Protein sequence: CASSVRPRGDEAFF.

The rearrangement uses TRBV5-1 and TRBJ1-4; D is unresolved. The CDR3 has 16 amino acids. Germline V gives CDR1 SGHRS, CDR2 YFSETQ. Trimming cost V 4 bases and J 0 bases, with 13 bases left between them. The CDR3 region has the DNA TGCGCCAGCAGCATAAAACCCCCGGCAACTAATGAAAAACTGTTTTTT. Residues: CASSIKPPATNEKLFF.

V is TRBV5-1 and J is TRBJ2-5, with D unclear. The CDR3 is 16 amino acids. Germline V gives CDR1 SGHRS, CDR2 YFSETQ. V was pared by 3 bases and J by 5 bases, with 20 bases between. For the CDR3, the DNA is TGCGCCAGCAGCTCCGCTGTAGAGGAGAGATTGGAGACCCAGTACTTC. It encodes CASSSAVEERLETQYF.

The chain combines TRBV20-1 with TRBJ2-7, with 8 bases identical to TRBD1. CDR1 is DFQATT, CDR2 SNEGSKA, per germline (reference sequence). This CDR3 is built from 11 residues. V shed 5 bases, J shed 5 bases, and the junction held 2 bases outside the gene matches. CDR3 in amino acids: CSADRGHEQYF. CDR3 DNA: TGCAGTGCTGACAGGGGACACGAGCAGTACTTC.

The CDR3 DNA is TGTGCCAGCAGCTTAAACGCTCTCAGGGGAAATGAAAAACTGTTTTTT. Encoded protein: CASSLNALRGNEKLFF. The chain combines TRBV7-2 with TRBJ1-4, with TRBD1 as a possible D gene (6 bases). The germline V gene has CDR1 SGHTA and CDR2 FQGNSA. V lost 2 bases and J 5 bases, leaving 15 bases between the germline ends. This CDR3 comprises 16 residues.

The J gene is TRBJ1-1, the V gene TRBV27, with unresolved D. Germline V CDR1 and CDR2: MNHEY, SMNVEV (reference sequence). Trimming cost V 7 bases and J 1 base, with 4 bases left between them. This CDR3 has 11 residues. CDR3 sequence: CASTGNTEAFF. Here the CDR3 DNA reads TGTGCCAGCACGGGGAACACTGAAGCTTTCTTT.

The chain has TRBV6-6 and TRBJ1-2, with TRBD1 as a possible D gene (5 bases). CDR1 and CDR2 (germline): MNHNY, SVGAGI (reference sequence). The CDR3 runs to 15 residues. V dropped 11 bases and J dropped 1 base, with 20 bases sitting between them. CDR3 sequence: CALAGPQVHNYGYTF. The CDR3 DNA is TGTGCCCTCGCTGGACCACAGGTTCATAACTATGGCTACACCTTC.

V is TRBV6-5 and J is TRBJ1-1; no definite D call. Germline V gene lookup returns CDR1 MNHEY and CDR2 SVGAGI. The CDR3 extends over 14 amino acids. The V end lost 7 bases, the J end lost 1 base, and 13 bases lay between the germline ends. The CDR3 here is CASTPGVGNTEAFF. The CDR3 coding sequence is TGTGCCAGCACCCCCGGGGTCGGGAACACTGAAGCTTTCTTT.

This clone appeared a few times. The chain recombines TRBV28 with TRBJ1-2, with D possibly being TRBD1 (6 bases). The germline V gene encodes CDR1 MDHEN and CDR2 SYDVKM. V lost 6 bases, J lost 5 bases, and 10 bases lay in between. The CDR3 length is 12 residues. CDR3 nucleotides: TGTGCCAGCAGAAACACAGGGTATGGCTACACCTTC. Protein product: CASRNTGYGYTF.

This clone was seen just once. Here the CDR3 reads CASSLQGGQGYSYEQYF. The CDR3 region has the DNA TGTGCCAGCAGCTTGCAGGGGGGACAGGGATACTCCTACGAGCAGTACTTC. J is TRBJ2-7 and V is TRBV7-6; TRBD1 matches 9 bases. The CDR3 has 17 amino acids. Losses at the gene ends were 3 bases for V and 0 bases for J; bases not matched to a gene: 9. The V gene's germline CDR1 is SGHVS and CDR2 FNYEAQ.

The J gene is TRBJ1-6, the V gene TRBV6-2 or TRBV6-3; no reliable D call. The CDR3 runs to 13 residues. The germline V gene encodes CDR1 MNHEY and CDR2 SVGEGT. The V end lost 0 bases, the J end lost 7 bases, and 4 bases lay between the germline ends. The CDR3 spells CASSYSQNSPLHF. The CDR3 nucleotides read TGTGCCAGCAGTTACTCGCAGAATTCACCCCTCCACTTT.

The gene calls are TRBV2 and TRBJ1-2; D is unresolved. Germline assignment: CDR1 SNHLY and CDR2 FYNNEI. V lost 3 bases and J 3 bases, leaving 5 bases between the germline ends. This CDR3 spans 12 amino acids. Here the CDR3 DNA reads TGTGCCAGCAGTGACTTGTACTATGGCTACACCTTC. Its translation is CASSDLYYGYTF.

V and J are TRBV9 and TRBJ1-6, with a possible D match to TRBD1 (6 bases). The V end lost 0 bases, the J end lost 9 bases, and 13 bases lay between the germline ends. The V gene's germline CDR1 is SGDLS and CDR2 YYNGEE. CDR3 length: 15 amino acids. As DNA, the CDR3 is TGTGCCAGCAGCGTAGTAGGGGGTCGAGGTTCACCCCTCCACTTT. It encodes CASSVVGGRGSPLHF.

The chain has TRBV27 and TRBJ2-7, with 7 bases matching TRBD2. V was clipped by 6 bases and J by 7 bases; unmatched bases: 15. The length of the CDR3 is 15 residues. Germline V gene sequence: CDR1 MNHEY, CDR2 SMNVEV (reference sequence). The CDR3 sequence is CASSRRGDGRSEQYF. DNA for the CDR3: TGTGCCAGCAGCCGCCGGGGGGACGGCCGTTCAGAGCAGTACTTC.

The chain uses TRBV7-9 and TRBJ1-1, with D possibly matching TRBD1 (6 bases). The CDR3 extends over 15 amino acids. V shed 3 bases and J shed 2 bases, with 13 bases lying between them. CDR1 is SEHNR, CDR2 FQNEAQ, per germline (reference sequence). CDR3 DNA sequence: TGTGCCAGCAGCTTGCCTGGACAGAGTAACACTGAAGCTTTCTTT. It encodes CASSLPGQSNTEAFF.

The chain has TRBV5-4 and TRBJ1-2, with no clear D. Deletions cut 1 base from V and 5 bases from J, with 6 bases between. The CDR3 is 12 residues long. The V gene's germline CDR1 is SGHNT and CDR2 YYREEE (reference sequence). The chain's CDR3 is CASSLTGYGYTF. CDR3 bases: TGTGCCAGCAGCTTGACGGGGTATGGCTACACCTTC.

This clone has a single count. The chain joins TRBV2 to TRBJ1-6; no definite D call. Looked up from germline, CDR1 is SNHLY and CDR2 is FYNNEI. The CDR3 spans 18 residues. Trimming removed 5 bases at V and 1 base at J, with 18 bases between. The CDR3 coding sequence is TGTGCCAGCAGTACAGACCGGGAAAAAGGATCCTATAATTCACCCCTCCACTTT. Its protein is CASSTDREKGSYNSPLHF.

The chain carries TRBV10-2 and TRBJ2-2, with 7 nucleotides matching TRBD2. The CDR3 extends over 16 amino acids. Germline V gives CDR1 WSHSY, CDR2 SAAADI. With V trimmed by 9 bases and J by 2 bases, 12 bases remained unmatched. DNA for the CDR3: TGCGCCAGTAAGCTCTTACTAGCGAGTAACACCGGGGAGCTGTTTTTT. Protein product: CASKLLLASNTGELFF.

The gene calls are TRBV10-3 and TRBJ2-2, with TRBD2 matching over 11 bases. V trimming: 5 bases; J trimming: 3 bases; junction bases outside the gene matches: 2. The CDR3 extends over 15 amino acids. Germline V gene data show CDR1 as ENHRY and CDR2 as SYGVKD. The DNA for the CDR3 is TGTGCCATCAGTTATAGCGGGAGGGACACCGGGGAGCTGTTTTTT. It is translated as CAISYSGRDTGELFF.

V is TRBV7-9 and J is TRBJ1-5; 7 bases map to TRBD1. V trimming: 6 bases; J trimming: 2 bases; junction bases outside the gene matches: 4. This CDR3 region has 14 residues. Per the germline V gene, CDR1 is SEHNR and CDR2 is FQNEAQ (reference sequence). CDR3 DNA: TGTGCCAGCAGTCCCGGGACAGGCAATCAGCCCCAGCATTTT. Protein product: CASSPGTGNQPQHF.

This chain links TRBV6-5 with TRBJ1-5; 7 bases are shared with TRBD1. From germline, CDR1 is MNHEY and CDR2 SVGAGI. The CDR3 extends over 15 amino acids. The junction had 5 bases not matched to a gene; V was cut back by 6 bases and J by 0 bases. Here the CDR3 reads CASRPGTDSNQPQHF. In DNA form, the CDR3 reads TGTGCCAGCAGACCCGGGACAGATAGCAATCAGCCCCAGCATTTT.

The chain combines TRBV30 with TRBJ1-2, with D possibly TRBD1 on 5 matching bases. The CDR3 runs to 14 residues. V lost 2 bases and J lost 8, with 18 bases in between. Germline CDR1 and CDR2: GTSNPN and SVGIG (reference sequence). CDR3 amino acids: CAWSMGGWGGGYTF. The DNA of the CDR3 is TGTGCCTGGAGTATGGGGGGTTGGGGTGGAGGCTACACCTTC.

This chain uses TRBV4-2 with TRBJ2-1; D call uncertain. This CDR3 is 15 amino acids long. Trimming removed 5 bases from V and 1 base from J, with 12 bases in between. The germline CDR1 and CDR2 sequences are LGHNA and YNFKEQ. The CDR3: CASSNFGSSYNEQFF. DNA for the CDR3: TGTGCCAGCAGCAATTTCGGGTCATCCTACAATGAGCAGTTCTTC.